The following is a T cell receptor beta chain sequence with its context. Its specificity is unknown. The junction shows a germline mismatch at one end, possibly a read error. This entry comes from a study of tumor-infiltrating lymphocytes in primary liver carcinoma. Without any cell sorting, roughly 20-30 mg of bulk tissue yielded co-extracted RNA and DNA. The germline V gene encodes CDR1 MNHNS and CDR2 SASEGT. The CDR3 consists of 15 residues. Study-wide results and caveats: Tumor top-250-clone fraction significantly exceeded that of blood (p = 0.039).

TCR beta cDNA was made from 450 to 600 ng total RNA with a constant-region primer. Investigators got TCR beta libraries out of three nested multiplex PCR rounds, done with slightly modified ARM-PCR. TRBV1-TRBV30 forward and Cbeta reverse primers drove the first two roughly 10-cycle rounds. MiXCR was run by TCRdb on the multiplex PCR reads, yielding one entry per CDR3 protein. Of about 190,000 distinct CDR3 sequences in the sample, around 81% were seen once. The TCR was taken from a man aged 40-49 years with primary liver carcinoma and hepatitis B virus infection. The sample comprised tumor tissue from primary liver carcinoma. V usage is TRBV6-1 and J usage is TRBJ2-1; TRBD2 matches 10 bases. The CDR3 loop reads CASSKGLAAFNEQFF. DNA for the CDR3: TGTGCCAGCAGTAAAGGACTAGCGGCATTCAATGAGCAGTTTTTC.